The clone carrying this T cell receptor beta chain was detected only once. Library preparation (for TCRbeta) was performed with unique molecular identifiers. TCRdb analysed the PCR reads with MiXCR anew, one entry per CDR3 protein. The sample holds around 600,000 distinct CDR3 sequences; 20% to 25% are singletons and the top ten take around an eighth. The data were obtained in a study of T-cell reconstitution after alpha-beta-depleted transplantation in children. The CDR3 is made up of 16 amino acids. Germline CDR1 is MDHEN and CDR2 is SYDVKM. V was trimmed by 2 bases and J by 1 base, leaving 11 bases between them.

This receptor was obtained from a boy under two years old who had a stem cell transplant for acute myeloid leukemia, so the T cells may come from the graft donor. This specimen consisted of PBMCs, mostly from graft donor cells, obtained 360 days after TCRalphabeta/CD19-depleted stem cell transplant. The chain links TRBV28 to TRBJ2-2; weak D call: TRBD2 (7 bases). Here the CDR3 DNA reads TGTGCCAGCAGTTTACGGGGGGCGGAGAACACCGGGGAGCTGTTTTTT. Its translation: CASSLRGAENTGELFF.